The present TCR beta chain was sequenced within a study of identical twins. Germline CDR1 and CDR2: DFQATT and SNEGSKA (reference sequence). Trimming removed 3 bases at V and 5 bases at J, with 11 bases between. The CDR3 has 12 residues. This clonotype was counted many times. Template switching added a universal primer site; cDNA carried unique molecular identifiers. TCRdb reprocessed the 5' RACE reads with MiXCR, giving one entry per CDR3 protein. Found here are fewer than 900,000 distinct CDR3 sequences, less than 25% of them singletons; the top ten hold roughly 4%. This sample was shared with a second study, whose subject was T cells expressing NK-cell markers. That report adds: Sorted CD3+CD56+NKG2C+, CD3+CD56+NKG2C- and CD3+CD56-NKG2C+ T cells supplied TCR beta repertoires. In several experiments, sorting was restricted to alpha-beta TCR T cells by an anti-gamma-delta TCR antibody. Four of the donors also had these clonotypes leading their CD3+CD56-NKG2C+ fraction.

The origin of this receptor is a young woman in good health. Sequencing input: PBMCs. The rearrangement uses TRBV20-1 and TRBJ2-7; D possibly corresponds to TRBD2 (7 bases). The CDR3 reads CSARGGGHEQYF. CDR3 nucleotides: TGCAGTGCTAGGGGGGGGGGGCACGAGCAGTACTTC.